Below, one T cell receptor (beta chain) is given with its context. The antigen remains unidentified. This specimen belongs to a study of T cells after posttransplantation cyclophosphamide. Assay: immunoSEQ multiplex PCR; the TCRdb copy retains only in-frame clones and omits some. Here the sample spans 23,000 or so clones, nearly 99% being singletons. Cells defined as naive were viable CD3+CD4+ or CD3+CD8+ and CCR7+CD45RA+CD45RO-CD95-CD27+CD28+. General study results and limits: After PTCy, TRB diversity resembled that of CNI/methotrexate controls.

The CDR3 is made up of 13 amino acids. Germline assignment: CDR1 SGHKS and CDR2 YYEKEE (reference sequence). The sample taken for sequencing was naive CD8+ T cells sorted from PBMCs. The chain has TRBV5-5 and TRBJ2-5; D uncertain. The assigned J gene may be wrong: the sequence end matches TRBJ2-7 better. This TCR was sampled from a man aged 35 to 55 in good health, CMV-negative, and a related stem cell transplant donor. The CDR3 protein is CASSLEPFYEQYF. DNA for the CDR3: TGTGCCAGCAGCTTGGAACCGTTCTACGAGCAGTACTTC.